The 15 T cell receptor beta chains reported below all come from one sample, sequenced in a study of radiation and T cells in renal cell carcinoma (dated by TCRdb to 2020 to 2021). Sample time point, as interpreted from the label and publication: blood 2 weeks post-SBRT. Sample treatment or condition, as interpreted from the label and publication: 15 Gy SBRT to primary tumor, nephrectomy 4 weeks later. The library was obtained by the immunoSEQ multiplex PCR assay. The table was pulled from immuneACCESS by TCRdb, which kept in-frame rearrangements only. Such tables lose some clones; where checked, under half of the loss comes from unresolved V genes, and the rest has no known cause. This sample is represented by 60,000 to 65,000 clones; around three quarters of them were singletons. Clones ranked in the top ten supply roughly 7% of the sample. Sample: blood, taken from a patient whose treatment included radiotherapy and nephrectomy. The receptors stem from a man aged 55 to 70 with renal cell carcinoma.

This clone appeared once. J is TRBJ1-2 and V is TRBV29-1; 7 nucleotides match TRBD1. Germline V gene data show CDR1 as SQVTM and CDR2 as ANQGSEA. The V gene end was trimmed by 4 bases and the J gene end by 7 bases; junction bases not matched to a gene: 12. CDR3 size: 14 residues. In DNA, the CDR3 is TGCAGCGTTGGGTTTTCGACAGGGTTCGGTGGCTACACCTTC. It encodes CSVGFSTGFGGYTF.

The chain joins TRBV2 to TRBJ2-1; the D gene is possibly TRBD2 (6 bases). The CDR3 runs 14 residues. Between the trimmed V and J ends, which lost 6 bases and 8 bases, there was a span of 17 bases. Germline values: CDR1 SNHLY, CDR2 FYNNEI. The CDR3 sequence is CASRGGIYGHEQFF. CDR3 nucleotide sequence: TGTGCCAGCAGGGGCGGGATTTATGGTCATGAGCAGTTCTTC.

The chain carries TRBV6-1 and TRBJ1-5, with TRBD1 matching 7 bases. The V and J ends lost 6 bases and 1 base, in that order; junction bases with no gene match: 6. In germline, CDR1 is MNHNS, CDR2 SASEGT. This CDR3 has 15 amino acids. CDR3 DNA sequence: TGTGCCAGCAGGGGACAGCGGTCGAGCAATCAGCCCCAGCATTTT. The encoded protein is CASRGQRSSNQPQHF.

This chain links TRBV18 with TRBJ2-1, with a possible D match to TRBD2 (6 bases). Trimming left V 6 bases short and J 8 bases short, with 14 bases between. CDR3 length equals 13 residues. From germline, CDR1 is KGHSH and CDR2 LQKENI. CDR3 in DNA: TGTGCCAGCTCCGCGGGGCCCCAGGATGAGCAGTTCTTC. Translated: CASSAGPQDEQFF. Combining the CDR3 with reference TRBV18 and TRBJ2-1 gives the whole variable domain NAGVMQNPRHLVRRRGQEARLRCSPMKGHSHVYWYRQLPEEGLKFMVYLQKENIIDESGMPKERFSAEFPKEGPSILRIQQVVRGDSAAYFCASSAGPQDEQFFGPGTRLTVL.

The rearrangement joins TRBV5-5 to TRBJ2-5; the match to TRBD1 covers 11 bases. CDR1 and CDR2 (germline): SGHKS, YYEKEE (reference sequence). V shed 5 bases and J 2 bases; nucleotides not matched to a gene: 11. The CDR3 length is 17 residues. The DNA of the CDR3 is TGTGCCAGCAGTCGAGGACAGGGGGCGCTTCCACAAGAGACCCAGTACTTC. Protein product: CASSRGQGALPQETQYF.

This clone was detected a few times. This chain uses TRBV14 with TRBJ2-7; no definite D call. Per germline, CDR1 SGHDN and CDR2 FVKESK. The CDR3 is made up of 15 amino acids. The germline V and J ends were trimmed by 1 base and 2 bases, with 12 bases remaining between them. CDR3 in amino acids: CASSQGRRATYEQYF. The CDR3 DNA reads as TGTGCCAGCAGCCAAGGAAGAAGAGCGACCTACGAGCAGTACTTC.

This chain links TRBV19 with TRBJ1-4; 7 bases are shared with TRBD1. The CDR3 extends over 18 amino acids. V trimming: 5 bases; J trimming: 2 bases; junction bases outside the gene matches: 14. Germline-derived CDR1 and CDR2 are LNHDA and SQIVND (reference sequence). The CDR3: CASSAARQGSGTNEKLFF. DNA of the CDR3: TGTGCCAGTAGTGCCGCCAGACAGGGAAGCGGGACTAATGAAAAACTGTTTTTT.

A word on this clone: The sample carries other DNA sequences with the same CDR3. The chain has TRBV27 and TRBJ1-1, with D uncertain. The V end was cut by 6 bases, the J end by 1 base, with 3 bases between. The CDR3 has 11 amino acids. CDR1 and CDR2 from the germline V gene are MNHEY and SMNVEV (reference sequence). This CDR3 is CASRKNTEAFF. CDR3 nucleotides: TGTGCCAGCAGGAAGAACACTGAAGCTTTCTTT.

The chain combines TRBV4-1 with TRBJ1-2; no clear D. Germline loops: CDR1 MGHRA, CDR2 YSYEKL. This CDR3 is 17 amino acids long. V lost 4 bases and J 0 bases, leaving 18 bases between the germline ends. As DNA, the CDR3 is TGCGCCAGCAGCCCAGACCGCATTCTGAACCCTAACTATGGCTACACCTTC. Residues: CASSPDRILNPNYGYTF.

The rearrangement joins TRBV6-4 to TRBJ2-1; 13 bases match TRBD2. The CDR3 runs to 15 residues. CDR1 is MRHNA and CDR2 is SNTAGT in the germline V gene. After removal of 4 bases from V and 5 bases from J, the junction contained 2 bases not matched to a gene. CDR3 region: CASSVGTSGNNEQFF. The DNA for the CDR3 is TGTGCCAGCAGTGTAGGGACTAGCGGGAACAATGAGCAGTTCTTC.

The rearrangement uses TRBV4-1 and TRBJ1-4; 10 bases match TRBD1. V shed 1 base, J shed 5 bases, and the junction held 7 bases outside the gene matches. The CDR3 runs to 17 residues. CDR1 is MGHRA and CDR2 is YSYEKL in the germline V gene. The CDR3 region has the DNA TGCGCCAGCAGCCAAGCCGGGACAGGGGTTGCGAATGAAAAACTGTTTTTT. Its protein product is CASSQAGTGVANEKLFF.

The chain recombines TRBV6-4 with TRBJ1-1, with TRBD1 matching 8 bases. In germline, CDR1 is MRHNA, CDR2 SNTAGT. The CDR3 is 14 residues long. Losses at the gene ends were 2 bases for V and 4 bases for J; bases not matched to a gene: 3. The DNA for the CDR3 is TGTGCCAGCAGTGACGGACAGGGCGGCACTGAAGCTTTCTTT. Protein: CASSDGQGGTEAFF.

V and J are TRBV6-1 and TRBJ1-5; TRBD1 matches at 8 bases. From germline, CDR1 is MNHNS and CDR2 SASEGT. This CDR3 contains 16 residues. V gave up 3 bases and J gave up 1 base; unmatched junction bases: 5. The DNA for the CDR3 is TGTGCCAGCAGTGATGGACAGGGTTTGAGCAATCAGCCCCAGCATTTT. Translation gives CASSDGQGLSNQPQHF.

The chain employs TRBV6-1 and TRBJ1-3; tentative D call: TRBD1 (5 bases). The V end lost 3 bases, the J end lost 0 bases, and 9 bases lay between the germline ends. This CDR3 is 15 amino acids long. Germline CDR1 and CDR2: MNHNS and SASEGT. The CDR3, as DNA: TGTGCCAGCAGTGAGCAGGGAAACTCTGGAAACACCATATATTTT. It is translated as CASSEQGNSGNTIYF.

The genes are TRBV7-2 and TRBJ2-5; possibly TRBD1 or TRBD2 for D (5 bases each). The germline V gene encodes CDR1 SGHTA and CDR2 FQGNSA. Trimming cost V 4 bases and J 6 bases, with 18 bases left between them. CDR3 length: 15 amino acids. Here the CDR3 reads CASSSVHFGGQTQYF. The CDR3 nucleotides are TGTGCCAGCAGCTCCGTCCACTTTGGGGGACAGACCCAGTACTTC.